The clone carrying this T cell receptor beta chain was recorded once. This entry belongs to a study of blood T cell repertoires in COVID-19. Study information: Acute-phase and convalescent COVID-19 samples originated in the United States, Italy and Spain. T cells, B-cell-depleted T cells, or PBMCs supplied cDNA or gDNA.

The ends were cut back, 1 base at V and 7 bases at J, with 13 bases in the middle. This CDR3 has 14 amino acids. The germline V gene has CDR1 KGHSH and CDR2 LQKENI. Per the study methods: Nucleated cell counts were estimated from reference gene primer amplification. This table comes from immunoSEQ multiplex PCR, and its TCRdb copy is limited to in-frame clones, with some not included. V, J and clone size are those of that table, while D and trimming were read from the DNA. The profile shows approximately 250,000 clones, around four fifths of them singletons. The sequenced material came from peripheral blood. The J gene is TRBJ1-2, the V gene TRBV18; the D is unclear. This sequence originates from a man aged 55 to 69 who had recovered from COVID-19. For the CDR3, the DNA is TGTGCCAGCTCACCACGGGAGCGAGTCGGTGGCTACACCTTC. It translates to CASSPRERVGGYTF.